Following are 21 T cell receptor beta chains from one sample sequenced in a study of blood T cell repertoires in COVID-19. Data came from immunoSEQ multiplex PCR; TCRdb stores just in-frame clones and leaves some out. The repertoire holds about 72,000 clones, with about nine tenths as singletons. The sequenced material came from peripheral blood. Receptor source: a man between 65 and 85 years old with active or convalescent COVID-19.

V usage is TRBV19 and J usage is TRBJ1-2; a weak D match, TRBD1 (6 bases). Deletions cut 5 bases from V and 2 bases from J, with 18 bases between. The germline V gene has CDR1 LNHDA and CDR2 SQIVND (reference sequence). CDR3 length: 16 amino acids. For the CDR3, the DNA is TGTGCCAGTAGTTCGTCCGGGACACGAACAAACTATGGCTACACCTTC. Translation: CASSSSGTRTNYGYTF. The entire variable domain, with the rest obtained from reference TRBV19 and TRBJ1-2, is as follows: DGGITQSPKYLFRKEGQNVTLSCEQNLNHDAMYWYRQDPGQGLRLIYYSQIVNDFQKGDIAEGYSVSREKKESFPLTVTSAQKNPTAFYLCASSSSGTRTNYGYTFGSGTRLTVV.

The gene calls are TRBV4-2 and TRBJ1-4, with unresolved D. The CDR3 spans 13 residues. CDR1 and CDR2 from the germline V gene are LGHNA and YNFKEQ. The V gene lost 1 base and the J gene lost 5 bases, with 5 bases spanning the gap. The CDR3 sequence: CASSQARNEKLFF. The CDR3 nucleotides read TGTGCCAGCAGCCAAGCACGGAATGAAAAACTGTTTTTT.

This clone appeared a single time. V and J are TRBV6-5 and TRBJ2-7; TRBD2 matches 15 bases. The germline V gene has CDR1 MNHEY and CDR2 SVGAGI. This CDR3 comprises 14 residues. The trim removed 10 bases at V and 4 bases at J, leaving 5 bases unmatched. The CDR3 coding sequence is TGTGCCACCGGGACTAGCGGGAGGACGTACGAGCAGTACTTC. Translation gives CATGTSGRTYEQYF.

The genes are TRBV29-1 and TRBJ2-3; TRBD1 agrees at 8 bases. The V gene end was trimmed by 3 bases and the J gene end by 2 bases; junction bases not matched to a gene: 7. The CDR3 runs to 15 residues. Germline values: CDR1 SQVTM, CDR2 ANQGSEA. The CDR3 nucleotides read TGCAGCGTTGATACAGGGACAGGTATCACAGATACGCAGTATTTT. Its translation: CSVDTGTGITDTQYF.

The chain couples TRBV19 to TRBJ2-7; 8 positions match TRBD1. The V gene end was trimmed by 4 bases and the J gene end by 6 bases; junction bases not matched to a gene: 2. The CDR3 loop spans 12 amino acids. Germline values: CDR1 LNHDA, CDR2 SQIVND (reference sequence). The CDR3 is CASSTTGGEQYF. Written as DNA, the CDR3 is TGTGCCAGTAGTACCACAGGGGGCGAGCAGTACTTC.

The table lists this clone with a count of one. The rearrangement uses TRBV4-1 and TRBJ1-2, with D uncertain. The V gene lost 0 bases and the J gene lost 4 bases, with 6 bases spanning the gap. The CDR3 contains 13 residues. Germline V gives CDR1 MGHRA, CDR2 YSYEKL. The CDR3 sequence is CASSQESFYGYTF. DNA for the CDR3: TGCGCCAGCAGCCAAGAATCCTTCTATGGCTACACCTTC.

The chain joins TRBV7-2 to TRBJ2-2; 8 bases line up with TRBD2. The CDR3 spans 15 residues. V dropped 5 bases and J dropped 4; count of bases not matched to a gene: 6. Per germline, CDR1 SGHTA and CDR2 FQGNSA. CDR3 residues: CASSHSGSGTGELFF. DNA for the CDR3: TGTGCCAGCAGCCACAGCGGGAGTGGCACCGGGGAGCTGTTTTTT.

The chain uses TRBV15 and TRBJ2-1; D gene ambiguous. This CDR3 region has 14 residues. Germline CDR1 is LNHNV and CDR2 is YYDKDF (reference sequence). Trimming cost V 0 bases and J 5 bases, with 8 bases left between them. The CDR3 loop is CATSRDYQDNEQFF. CDR3 coding DNA: TGTGCCACCAGCAGAGATTATCAGGACAATGAGCAGTTCTTC.

The rearrangement links TRBV13 to TRBJ2-1, with TRBD2 matching over 12 bases. CDR3 length: 16 amino acids. CDR1 and CDR2 from the germline V gene are PRHDT and FYEKMQ (reference sequence). The V gene end was trimmed by 3 bases and the J gene end by 9 bases; junction bases not matched to a gene: 9. The CDR3, as DNA: TGTGCCAGCAGCTTGGCCGGGACTAGCGGGTTAGGTGAGCAGTTCTTC. Its translation is CASSLAGTSGLGEQFF. The full variable domain, completed using reference TRBV13 and TRBJ2-1, is AAGVIQSPRHLIKEKRETATLKCYPIPRHDTVYWYQQGPGQDPQFLISFYEKMQSDKGSIPDRFSAQQFSDYHSELNMSSLELGDSALYFCASSLAGTSGLGEQFFGPGTRLTVL.

This rearrangement joins TRBV29-1 to TRBJ2-2; 7 nucleotides align to TRBD1. Germline CDR1 reads SQVTM; CDR2 reads ANQGSEA. Unmatched junction bases numbered 8, after V lost 4 bases and J lost 6 bases. CDR3 length: 14 amino acids. This CDR3 is CSVGGTVNSGELFF. The CDR3 DNA reads as TGCAGCGTTGGGGGGACAGTGAATTCCGGGGAGCTGTTTTTT.

The genes are TRBV3-1 (or the pseudogene TRBV3-2) and TRBJ1-6, with D possibly TRBD1 on 5 matching bases. The V gene's germline CDR1 is LGHDT and CDR2 YNNKEL (reference sequence). There are 15 residues in the CDR3. Deletions cut 2 bases from V and 7 bases from J, with 12 bases between. The CDR3 DNA sequence: TGTGCCAGCAGCCAAAGCGGGGCGCGAAATTCACCCCTCCACTTT. It encodes CASSQSGARNSPLHF.

J is TRBJ1-2 and V is TRBV28, with D tentatively TRBD1 (5 bases). The CDR3 has 12 residues. Germline V CDR1 and CDR2: MDHEN, SYDVKM. Trimming removed 4 bases at V and 4 bases at J, with 7 bases between. CDR3: CASSWGGYGYTF. CDR3 coding DNA: TGTGCCAGCAGTTGGGGGGGCTATGGCTACACCTTC.

This clone has a single count. J is TRBJ1-2 and V is TRBV9; 9 positions agree with TRBD1. V trimming: 4 bases; J trimming: 6 bases; junction bases outside the gene matches: 4. The CDR3 runs to 13 residues. Germline CDR1 and CDR2: SGDLS and YYNGEE. The CDR3: CASSPGTGHGYTF. CDR3 nucleotides: TGTGCCAGCAGCCCCGGGACAGGGCATGGCTACACCTTC.

The CDR3 is CASSGGDYELEQYF. CDR3 bases: TGTGCCAGTAGCGGGGGGGATTACGAACTCGAGCAGTACTTC. The rearrangement joins TRBV19 to TRBJ2-7; 8 bases are shared with TRBD2. The CDR3 spans 14 residues. J gave up 6 bases and V 6 bases, and 10 bases lay outside the gene matches. CDR1 and CDR2 (germline): LNHDA, SQIVND (reference sequence).

The V and J genes are TRBV30 and TRBJ2-7, with 7 bases fitting TRBD1. This CDR3 has 15 amino acids. The germline V gene encodes CDR1 GTSNPN and CDR2 SVGIG (reference sequence). V lost 1 base and J lost 2; bases outside the gene matches: 8. CDR3 in DNA: TGTGCCTGGAGTGGGACAGGCATGTTTCCCTACGAGCAGTACTTC. Translated: CAWSGTGMFPYEQYF. Variable domain in full (rest from reference TRBV30 and TRBJ2-7): SQTIHQWPATLVQPVGSPLSLECTVEGTSNPNLYWYRQAAGRGLQLLFYSVGIGQISSEVPQNLSASRPQDRQFILSSKKLLLSDSGFYLCAWSGTGMFPYEQYFGPGTRLTVT.

In DNA form, the CDR3 reads TGTGCCTCCAAGGAAGCGGGAGCTGAACAGTTCTTC. Translated, it gives CASKEAGAEQFF. The chain uses TRBV27 and TRBJ2-1, with TRBD2 matching 8 bases. Germline values: CDR1 MNHEY, CDR2 SMNVEV (reference sequence). Trimming removed 11 bases from V and 13 bases from J; junction bases left unmatched: 13. CDR3 size: 12 residues.

V gene TRBV10-3 combines with J gene TRBJ1-2; D is perhaps TRBD1 (5 bases). The CDR3 length is 14 residues. In germline, CDR1 is ENHRY, CDR2 SYGVKD. The ends were cut back, 11 bases at V and 4 bases at J, with 20 bases in the middle. The CDR3, as DNA: TGTGCCGTGGGGGGGGATGCTTCTGCCTATGGCTACACCTTC. Its translation is CAVGGDASAYGYTF.

This chain uses TRBV2 with TRBJ1-3; D is ambiguous. Germline CDR1 is SNHLY and CDR2 is FYNNEI. CDR3 size: 13 residues. The ends were cut back, 6 bases at V and 4 bases at J, with 10 bases in the middle. The CDR3 reads CASSLTKGNTIYF. DNA for the CDR3: TGTGCCAGCAGCCTGACAAAAGGAAACACCATATATTTT.

The rearrangement joins TRBV18 to TRBJ1-5; D unclear. Per germline, CDR1 KGHSH and CDR2 LQKENI. This CDR3 region has 15 residues. V was shortened by 3 bases and J by 6 bases, with 15 bases between the two germline ends. The CDR3 DNA is TGTGCCAGCTCACCTGGCCCTCTGACGGGTCAGCCCCAGCATTTT. Its translation is CASSPGPLTGQPQHF.

This clone was picked up a small number of times. The chain combines TRBV5-4 with TRBJ2-7, with a tentative D call TRBD1 (5 bases). Trimming removed 0 bases at V and 7 bases at J, with 14 bases between. The CDR3 consists of 14 residues. From germline, CDR1 is SGHNT and CDR2 YYREEE (reference sequence). CDR3 nucleotide sequence: TGTGCCAGCAGCTTGGCCACAGGCGGTCGGGAGCAGTACTTC. Translated, it gives CASSLATGGREQYF.

V gene TRBV4-2 combines with J gene TRBJ2-7, with 7 bases aligning to TRBD2. The CDR3 length is 16 residues. Germline loops: CDR1 LGHNA, CDR2 YNFKEQ. V shed 3 bases, J shed 4 bases, and the junction held 12 bases outside the gene matches. CDR3 nucleotide sequence: TGTGCCAGCAGCCAGGGGAGAGGCGGGGGAGAATACGAGCAGTACTTC. Translated: CASSQGRGGGEYEQYF.